Listed below are T cell receptor beta chains from one sample, sequenced in a study of T cell repertoires in cytomegalovirus infection. TCRdb independently ran MiXCR on the reads; one entry per CDR3 protein. The data show under 300,000 distinct CDR3 sequences, over 9% seen once. Source material: PBMCs. The receptor source for this set is a human donor in good health (CMV status not recorded). Some clones in this sample may be carry-over from other donors' samples. Both conserved end residues are part of each CDR3.

V gene,J gene,CDR3 protein
TRBV6-6,TRBJ2-2,CASSPPGVGNTGELFF
TRBV19,TRBJ2-5,CASSVYRGLQETQYF
TRBV7-2,TRBJ2-7,CASSLRGRNYEQYF
TRBV7-3,TRBJ1-1,CASSGGGGGKRSF
TRBV7-2,TRBJ2-3,CASSLQTGHTDTQYF
TRBV5-6,TRBJ2-4,CASSKLRRGGAEDIQYF
TRBV11-2,TRBJ2-1,CASSLGALVEQFF
TRBV24-1,TRBJ2-1,CATSDLEYGIHNEQFF
TRBV29-1,TRBJ2-2,CSVGEGGPTGELFF
TRBV25-1,TRBJ1-6,CASSEYFPENSPLHF
TRBV20-1,TRBJ2-7,CSARDLREQYF
TRBV7-2,TRBJ2-7,CASRYGRDGYEQYF
TRBV7-8,TRBJ1-2,CASSRQGADYGYTF
TRBV19,TRBJ2-5,CASSLRLGKETQYF
TRBV20-1,TRBJ2-3,CSANRWTSGTDTQYF
TRBV19,TRBJ2-4,CASSIPGTGPGAKNIQYF
TRBV2,TRBJ1-1,CASRGQTNTEAFF
TRBV20-1,TRBJ1-4,CSARARRNEKLFF
TRBV7-8,TRBJ2-1,CASSPPLRSSSYNEQFF